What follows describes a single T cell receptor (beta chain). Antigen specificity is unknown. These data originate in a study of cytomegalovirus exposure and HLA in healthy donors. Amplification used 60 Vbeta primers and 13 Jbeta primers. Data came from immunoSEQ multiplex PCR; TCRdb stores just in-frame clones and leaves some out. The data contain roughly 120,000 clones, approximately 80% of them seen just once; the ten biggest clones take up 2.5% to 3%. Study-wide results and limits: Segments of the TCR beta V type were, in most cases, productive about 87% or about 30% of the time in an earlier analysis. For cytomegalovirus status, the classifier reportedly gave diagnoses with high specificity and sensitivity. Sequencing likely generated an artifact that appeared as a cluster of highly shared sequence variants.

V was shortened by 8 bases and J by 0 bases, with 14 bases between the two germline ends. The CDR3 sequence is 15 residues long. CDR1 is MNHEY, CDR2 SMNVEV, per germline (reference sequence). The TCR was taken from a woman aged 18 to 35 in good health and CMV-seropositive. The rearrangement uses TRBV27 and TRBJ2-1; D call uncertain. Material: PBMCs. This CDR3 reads CASRPYSSSYNEQFF. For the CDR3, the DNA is TGTGCCAGCCGCCCCTACAGTAGCTCCTACAATGAGCAGTTCTTC.